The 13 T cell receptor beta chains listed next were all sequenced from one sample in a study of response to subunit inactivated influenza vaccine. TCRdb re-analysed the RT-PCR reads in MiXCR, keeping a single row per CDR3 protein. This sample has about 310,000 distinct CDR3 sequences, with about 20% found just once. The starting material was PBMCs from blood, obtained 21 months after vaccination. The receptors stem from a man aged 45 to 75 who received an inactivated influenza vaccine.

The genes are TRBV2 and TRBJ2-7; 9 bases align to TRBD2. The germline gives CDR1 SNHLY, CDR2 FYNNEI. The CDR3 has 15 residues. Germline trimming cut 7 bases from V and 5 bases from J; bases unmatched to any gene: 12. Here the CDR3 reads CASMGGLAGENEQYF. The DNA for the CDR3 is TGTGCCAGCATGGGGGGGTTAGCGGGAGAAAACGAGCAGTACTTC.

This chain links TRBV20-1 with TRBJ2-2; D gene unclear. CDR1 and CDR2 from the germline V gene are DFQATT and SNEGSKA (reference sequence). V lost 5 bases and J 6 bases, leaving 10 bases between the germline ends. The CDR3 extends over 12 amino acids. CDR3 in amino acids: CSAPGGPGELFF. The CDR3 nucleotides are TGCAGTGCTCCTGGTGGTCCCGGGGAGCTGTTTTTT.

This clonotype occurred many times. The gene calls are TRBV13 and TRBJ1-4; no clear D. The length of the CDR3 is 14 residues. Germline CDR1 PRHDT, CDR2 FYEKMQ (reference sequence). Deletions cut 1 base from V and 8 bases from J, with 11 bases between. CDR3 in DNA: TGTGCCAGCAGCTTAGCCCATACAAGGGAAAAACTGTTTTTT. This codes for CASSLAHTREKLFF.

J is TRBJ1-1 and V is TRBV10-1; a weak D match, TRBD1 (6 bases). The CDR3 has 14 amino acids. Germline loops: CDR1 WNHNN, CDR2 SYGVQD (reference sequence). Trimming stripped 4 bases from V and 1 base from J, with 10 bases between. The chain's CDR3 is CASSVSDRNTEAFF. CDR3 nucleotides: TGCGCCAGCAGTGTTTCGGACAGGAACACTGAAGCTTTCTTT.

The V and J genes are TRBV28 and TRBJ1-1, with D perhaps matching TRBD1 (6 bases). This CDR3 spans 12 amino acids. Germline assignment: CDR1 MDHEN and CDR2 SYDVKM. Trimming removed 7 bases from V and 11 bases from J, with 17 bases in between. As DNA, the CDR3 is TGTGCCAGCAAGATACCCGGGGGGCGCGCTTTCTTT. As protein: CASKIPGGRAFF. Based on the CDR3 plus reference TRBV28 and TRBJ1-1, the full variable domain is DVKVTQSSRYLVKRTGEKVFLECVQDMDHENMFWYRQDPGLGLRLIYFSYDVKMKEKGDIPEGYSVSREKKERFSLILESASTNQTSMYLCASKIPGGRAFFGQGTRLTVV.

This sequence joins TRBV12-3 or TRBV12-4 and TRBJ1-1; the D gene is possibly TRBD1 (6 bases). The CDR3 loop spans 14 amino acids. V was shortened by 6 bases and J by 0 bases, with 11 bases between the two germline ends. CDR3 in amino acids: CASRPDRMNTEAFF. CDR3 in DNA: TGTGCCAGCAGACCCGACAGGATGAACACTGAAGCTTTCTTT.

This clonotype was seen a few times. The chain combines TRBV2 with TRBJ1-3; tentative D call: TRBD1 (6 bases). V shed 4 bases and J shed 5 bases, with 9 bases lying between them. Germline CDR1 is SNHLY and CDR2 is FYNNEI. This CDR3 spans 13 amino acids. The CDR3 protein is CASSAGARNTIYF. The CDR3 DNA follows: TGTGCCAGCAGTGCAGGGGCCCGAAACACCATATATTTT.

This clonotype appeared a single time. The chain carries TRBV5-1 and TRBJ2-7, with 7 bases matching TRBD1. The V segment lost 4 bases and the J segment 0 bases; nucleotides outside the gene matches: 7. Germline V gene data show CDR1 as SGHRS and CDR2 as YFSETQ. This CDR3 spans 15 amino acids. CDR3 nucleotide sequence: TGCGCCAGCAGCGAAACCAGACAGGGCTCCTACGAGCAGTACTTC. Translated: CASSETRQGSYEQYF.

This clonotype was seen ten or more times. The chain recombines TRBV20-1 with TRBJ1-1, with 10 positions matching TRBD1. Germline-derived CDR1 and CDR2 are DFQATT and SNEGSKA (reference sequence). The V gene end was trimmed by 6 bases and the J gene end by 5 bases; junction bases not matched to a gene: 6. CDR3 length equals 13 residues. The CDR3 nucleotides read TGCAGTGCGAGACAGGGGGCAGGGACTGAAGCTTTCTTT. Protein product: CSARQGAGTEAFF.

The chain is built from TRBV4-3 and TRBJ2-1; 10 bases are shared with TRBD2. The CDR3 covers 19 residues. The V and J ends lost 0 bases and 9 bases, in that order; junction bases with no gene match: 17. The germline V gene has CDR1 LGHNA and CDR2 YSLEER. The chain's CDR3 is CASSQDLYGSSGRLLEQFF. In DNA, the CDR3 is TGCGCCAGCAGCCAAGATCTCTACGGTTCTAGCGGGAGATTGCTTGAGCAGTTCTTC.

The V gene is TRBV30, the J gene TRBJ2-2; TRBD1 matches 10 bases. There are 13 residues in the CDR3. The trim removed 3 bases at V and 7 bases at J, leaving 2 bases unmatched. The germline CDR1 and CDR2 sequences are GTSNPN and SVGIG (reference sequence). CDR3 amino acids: CAWRTGGYGELFF. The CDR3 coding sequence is TGTGCCTGGAGGACAGGGGGCTACGGGGAGCTGTTTTTT.

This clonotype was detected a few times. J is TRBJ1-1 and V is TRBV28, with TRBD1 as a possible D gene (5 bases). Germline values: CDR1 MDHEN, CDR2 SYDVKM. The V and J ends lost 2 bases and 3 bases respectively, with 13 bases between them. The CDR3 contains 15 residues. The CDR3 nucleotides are TGTGCCAGCAGTTTAATTGGGGCGCCGGACACTGAAGCTTTCTTT. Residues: CASSLIGAPDTEAFF.

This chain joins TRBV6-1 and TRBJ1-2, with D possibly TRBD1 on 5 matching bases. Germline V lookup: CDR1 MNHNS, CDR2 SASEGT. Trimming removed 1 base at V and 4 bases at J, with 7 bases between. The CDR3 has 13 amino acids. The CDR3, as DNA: TGTGCCAGCAGTGAAGACGGGACCTATGGCTACACCTTC. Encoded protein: CASSEDGTYGYTF.